This T cell receptor (beta chain) was recorded in a study of cytomegalovirus exposure and HLA in healthy donors. CDR3 length: 16 amino acids. Germline CDR1 GTSNPN, CDR2 SVGIG (reference sequence). Unmatched junction bases numbered 8, after V lost 2 bases and J lost 4 bases. Sequenced by immunoSEQ multiplex PCR; TCRdb stores in-frame clones only, minus some. The sample lists fewer than 250,000 clones; 75% to 90% were seen once. Study conclusions and caveats: That first-cohort TCR clusters tended to co-occur in the 120 or so validation repertoires was found in a later analysis. Researchers counted 164 TCR beta chains as cytomegalovirus-associated.

Details on this clone: Its antigen is undetermined.

The TCR was taken from a woman aged 30 to 39 in good health and CMV-seropositive. Sequencing was performed on PBMCs. This chain links TRBV30 with TRBJ2-7; TRBD2 aligns across 13 bases. CDR3 protein: CAWSTGTSGISYEQYF. In DNA, the CDR3 is TGTGCCTGGAGTACTGGGACTAGCGGGATTTCATACGAGCAGTACTTC.